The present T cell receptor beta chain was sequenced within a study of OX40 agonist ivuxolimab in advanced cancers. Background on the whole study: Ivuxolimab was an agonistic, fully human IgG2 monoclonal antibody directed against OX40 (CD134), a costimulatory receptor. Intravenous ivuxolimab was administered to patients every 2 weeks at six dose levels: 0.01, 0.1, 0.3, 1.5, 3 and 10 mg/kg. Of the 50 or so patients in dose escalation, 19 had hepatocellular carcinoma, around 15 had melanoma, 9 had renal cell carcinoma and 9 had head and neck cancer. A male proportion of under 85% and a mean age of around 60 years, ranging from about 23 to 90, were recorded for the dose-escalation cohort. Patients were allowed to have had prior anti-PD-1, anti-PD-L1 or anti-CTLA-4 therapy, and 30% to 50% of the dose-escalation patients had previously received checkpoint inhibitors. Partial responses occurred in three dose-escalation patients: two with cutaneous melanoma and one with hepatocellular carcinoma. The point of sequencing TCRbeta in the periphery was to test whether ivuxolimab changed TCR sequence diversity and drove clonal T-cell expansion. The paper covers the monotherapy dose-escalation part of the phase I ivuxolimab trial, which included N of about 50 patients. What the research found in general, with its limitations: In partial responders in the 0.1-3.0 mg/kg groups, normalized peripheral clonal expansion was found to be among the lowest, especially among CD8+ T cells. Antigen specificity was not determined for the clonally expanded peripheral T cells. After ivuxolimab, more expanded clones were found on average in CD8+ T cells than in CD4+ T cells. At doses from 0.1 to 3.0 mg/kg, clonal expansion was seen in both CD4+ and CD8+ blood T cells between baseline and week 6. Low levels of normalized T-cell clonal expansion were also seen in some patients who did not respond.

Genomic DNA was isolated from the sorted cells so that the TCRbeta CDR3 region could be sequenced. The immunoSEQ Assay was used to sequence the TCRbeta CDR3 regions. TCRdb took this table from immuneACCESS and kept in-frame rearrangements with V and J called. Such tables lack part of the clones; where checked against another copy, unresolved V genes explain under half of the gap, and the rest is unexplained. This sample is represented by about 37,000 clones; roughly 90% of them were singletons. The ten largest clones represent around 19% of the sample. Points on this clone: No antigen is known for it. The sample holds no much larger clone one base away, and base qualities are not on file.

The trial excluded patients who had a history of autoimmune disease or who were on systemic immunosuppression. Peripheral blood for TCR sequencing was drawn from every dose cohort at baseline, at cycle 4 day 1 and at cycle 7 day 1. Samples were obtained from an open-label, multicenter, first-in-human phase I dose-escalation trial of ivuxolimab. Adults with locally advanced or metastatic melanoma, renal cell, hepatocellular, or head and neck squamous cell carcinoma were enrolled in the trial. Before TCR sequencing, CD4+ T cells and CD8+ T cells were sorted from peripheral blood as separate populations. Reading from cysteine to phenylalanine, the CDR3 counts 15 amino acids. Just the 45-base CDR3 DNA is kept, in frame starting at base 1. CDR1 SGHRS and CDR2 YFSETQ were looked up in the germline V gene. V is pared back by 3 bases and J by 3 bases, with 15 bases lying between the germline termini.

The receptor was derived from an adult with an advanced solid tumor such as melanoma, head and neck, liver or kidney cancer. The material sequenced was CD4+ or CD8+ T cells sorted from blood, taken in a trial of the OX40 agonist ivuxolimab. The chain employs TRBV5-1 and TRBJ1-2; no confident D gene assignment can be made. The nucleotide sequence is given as TGCGCCAGCAGCTCGGCGGTTGGCGACCACTATGGCTACACCTTC. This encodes CASSSAVGDHYGYTF.